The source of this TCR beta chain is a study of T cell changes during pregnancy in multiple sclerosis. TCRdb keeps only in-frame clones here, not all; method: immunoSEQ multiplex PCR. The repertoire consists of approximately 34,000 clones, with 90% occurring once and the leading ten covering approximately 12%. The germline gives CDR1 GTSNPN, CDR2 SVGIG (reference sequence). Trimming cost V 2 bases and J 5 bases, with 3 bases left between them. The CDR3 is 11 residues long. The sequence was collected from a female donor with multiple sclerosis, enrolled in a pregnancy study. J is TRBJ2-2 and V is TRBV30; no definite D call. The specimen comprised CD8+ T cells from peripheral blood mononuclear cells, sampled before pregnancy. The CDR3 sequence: CAWSPTGELFF. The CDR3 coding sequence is TGTGCCTGGAGTCCGACCGGGGAGCTGTTTTTT.